The subject of this entry is one T cell receptor beta chain. This clone was seen only once. Its antigen target is currently unknown. No qualities accompany the bases; no much larger clone lies one base away. This sample is part of a study of shared clonotypes between healthy human individuals (dated by TCRdb to the early 2020s). The study in broad terms: The cohort included three men and a couple of women between 18 and 49 years of age. Each donor's leukapheresis produced roughly between roughly 0.85 and 9.5 billion PBMCs. For each donor, three plates each were used for CD4 naive and CD4 memory, two plates were used for CD8 naive, and one plate was used for CD8 memory. The study deeply sequenced blood TCR repertoires of several healthy adults to estimate repertoire size and the extent of clonotype sharing between individuals. Different laboratories and diverse techniques were used to prepare libraries and sequence TCR repertoires, to increase sequencing depth and limit assay-specific biases.

The cysteine opens and the phenylalanine closes a CDR3 of 15 amino acids. The sequence is cut down to CDR3 DNA, 45 bases in frame from base 1. The junction carries 10 bases between V and J, which are trimmed by 4 bases and 0 bases respectively. Via the germline V gene, CDR1 is SNHLY and CDR2 FYNNEI. The donors were healthy, HIV-negative adults who had no recently reported acute infections or vaccinations. All donors were Caucasian adults living in Nashville, Tennessee, USA. CD4+ T cells were enriched through magnetic negative selection, after which naive cells were positively selected on CD45RA and the remaining negative fraction served as the memory subset. Blood was obtained by leukapheresis, after which PBMCs were separated by Ficoll-Histopaque density gradient centrifugation and cryopreserved in liquid nitrogen vapor phase. Analytical flow cytometry was used to check the purity and quantity of every magnetically sorted T cell population. From each sorted fraction, genomic DNA was isolated and quantified by UV absorbance on a Nanodrop 2000c.

Broad study findings and their caveats: Compared with non-shared clonotypes, the clonotypes found in all four sorted-subset donors had higher generation probabilities. Naive subsets generally had larger estimated clonotype richness than memory subsets did. Sampling was restricted to blood, and TCR repertoires in tissue are likely to differ from TCR repertoires in blood. Pairwise subsampling led to the expectation that sequencing depth would affect the degree of clonotype sharing among donors. Even with the large sequencing depth, rarefaction of the sorted-subset datasets indicated that sequencing was incomplete. Roughly 5% of naive CD4, 3.5% of naive CD8, around 2.3% of memory CD4, and approximately 0.4% of memory CD8 clonotypes were shared across a few donors. Because the study included only a small number of donors, the genetic and exposure-history diversity represented was limited.

Using the deep immunoSEQ assay, multiplex PCR amplified TCR CDR3 regions from genomic DNA. For each cell subset, the extracted genomic DNA was distributed evenly across all wells of several immunoSEQ 96-well plates, and each plate served as one replicate. For sorted subsets, each replicate PCR was loaded with around 220 ng genomic DNA, equivalent to approximately 27,000 T cell genomes. Purified libraries were quantified with a Qubit 3.0 fluorometer, sized on a Bioanalyzer 2100, and re-quantified with the KAPA Library Quantification kit. Every immunoSEQ 96-well plate was sequenced on a separate single-read 150-cycle Illumina NextSeq 550 flow cell. The authors' pipeline ran thus. Because only junctional sequences without quality scores were contained in the immunoSEQ output, filtering matching that applied to full-length reads could not be performed. To assign V/J genes and CDR3, sequences were annotated using PyIR, a Python wrapper for IgBLAST v1.9, with IMGT germline references. Any read was removed if the V/J assignment was weak (E-value above 1e-6), the CDR3 was missing, or the read contained stop codons, out-of-frame junctions, or ambiguous translated residues. V3J clonotypes were defined by identical inferred V gene, J gene, and CDR3 amino acid sequence. The percentage overlap between two repertoires was calculated by dividing the number of shared unique clonotypes by the size of the smaller repertoire. Three approaches were used to assess repertoire richness: RTK rarefaction, the Chao1 estimator, and Recon v2.1 estimates of unobserved clonotypes. OLGA was used to compute generation probabilities for all TCRbeta clonotypes that the gDNA method yielded from a few donors. The clones in this table, taken by TCRdb from immuneACCESS, are in-frame only. Not every clone is retained; where verified, under half of the shortfall comes from an unresolved V gene, and the cause of the rest is unknown. That table gives V, J and clone size, and the DNA gave D and trimming. Here the sample has about 1 million clones; around 74% occur a single time. The ten largest make up approximately 1.5% of the sample.

Sequencing was carried out using memory CD4+ T cells sorted from blood. Interpreted using the paper, the cell subset or site label stands for: CD45RA-negative fraction. The receptor chain draws on TRBV2 and TRBJ2-4; no D gene is confidently identified. The receptor was derived from a man aged 18 to 35 in good health. The CDR3 region: CASSGPALAKNIQYF. The DNA sequence is TGTGCCAGCAGTGGCCCCGCACTAGCCAAAAACATTCAGTACTTC. With the rest looked up from the reference TRBV2 and TRBJ2-4 genes rather than sequenced, the full variable domain is EPEVTQTPSHQVTQMGQEVILRCVPISNHLYFYWYRQILGQKVEFLVSFYNNEISEKSEIFDDQFSVERPDGSNFTLKIRSTKLEDSAMYFCASSGPALAKNIQYFGAGTRLSVL.